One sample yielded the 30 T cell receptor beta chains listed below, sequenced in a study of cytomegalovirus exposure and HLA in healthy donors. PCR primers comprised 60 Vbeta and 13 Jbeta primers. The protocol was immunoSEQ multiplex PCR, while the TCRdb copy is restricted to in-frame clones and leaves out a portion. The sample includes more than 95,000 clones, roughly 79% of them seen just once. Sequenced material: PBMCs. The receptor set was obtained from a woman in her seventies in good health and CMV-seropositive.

The CDR3 DNA sequence: TGCAGCGTTGTTAGCTTCCCGGGACAGGGGGGATCCTACGAGCAGTACTTC. Translating gives CSVVSFPGQGGSYEQYF. The chain couples TRBV29-1 to TRBJ2-7, with TRBD1 identical over 11 bases. V shed 4 bases and J 1 base; nucleotides not matched to a gene: 12. Germline V CDR1 and CDR2: SQVTM, ANQGSEA. This CDR3 has 17 amino acids.

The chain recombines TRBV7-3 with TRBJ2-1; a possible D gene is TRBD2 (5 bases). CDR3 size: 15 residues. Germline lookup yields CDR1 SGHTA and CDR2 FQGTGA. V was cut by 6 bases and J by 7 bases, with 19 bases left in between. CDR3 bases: TGTGCCAGCAGTTCGGACTCCGCGGGCAAAAATGAGCAGTTCTTC. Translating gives CASSSDSAGKNEQFF.

The DNA of the CDR3 is TGTGCCAGCAGCCCCCTTGGAGGGGACACAGATACGCAGTATTTT. This codes for CASSPLGGDTDTQYF. The rearrangement joins TRBV7-9 to TRBJ2-3, with D tentatively TRBD2 (6 bases). The CDR3 has 15 amino acids. V gave up 5 bases and J gave up 2 bases, with 14 bases separating them. Germline V gene data show CDR1 as SEHNR and CDR2 as FQNEAQ (reference sequence).

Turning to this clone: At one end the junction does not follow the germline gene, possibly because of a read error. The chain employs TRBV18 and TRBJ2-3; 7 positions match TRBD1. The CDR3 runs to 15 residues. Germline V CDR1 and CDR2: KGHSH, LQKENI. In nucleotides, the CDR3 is TGTGCCAGCACACCTAACAGGGGTGGCACAGATACGCAGTATTTT. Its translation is CASTPNRGGTDTQYF. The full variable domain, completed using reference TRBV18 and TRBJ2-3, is NAGVMQNPRHLVRRRGQEARLRCSPMKGHSHVYWYRQLPEEGLKFMVYLQKENIIDESGMPKERFSAEFPKEGPSILRIQQVVRGDSAAYFCASTPNRGGTDTQYFGPGTRLTVL.

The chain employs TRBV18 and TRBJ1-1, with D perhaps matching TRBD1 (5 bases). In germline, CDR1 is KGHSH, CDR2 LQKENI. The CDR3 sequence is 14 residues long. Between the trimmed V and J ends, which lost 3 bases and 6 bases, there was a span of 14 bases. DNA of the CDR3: TGTGCCAGCTCACCCCAGTTTGGGGCCGCTGAAGCTTTCTTT. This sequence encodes CASSPQFGAAEAFF.

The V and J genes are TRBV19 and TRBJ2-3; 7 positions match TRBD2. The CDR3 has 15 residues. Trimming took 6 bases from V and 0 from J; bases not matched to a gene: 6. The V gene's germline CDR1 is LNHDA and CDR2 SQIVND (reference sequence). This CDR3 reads CASSTPGGSTDTQYF. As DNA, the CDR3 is TGTGCCAGTAGCACCCCGGGAGGTAGCACAGATACGCAGTATTTT.

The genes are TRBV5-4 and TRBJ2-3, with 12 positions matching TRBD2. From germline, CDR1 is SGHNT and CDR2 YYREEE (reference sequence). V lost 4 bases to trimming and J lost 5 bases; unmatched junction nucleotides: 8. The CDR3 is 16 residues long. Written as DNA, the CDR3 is TGTGCCAGCAGCATGGCTAGCGGGAGGGCCATAGATACGCAGTATTTT. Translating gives CASSMASGRAIDTQYF.

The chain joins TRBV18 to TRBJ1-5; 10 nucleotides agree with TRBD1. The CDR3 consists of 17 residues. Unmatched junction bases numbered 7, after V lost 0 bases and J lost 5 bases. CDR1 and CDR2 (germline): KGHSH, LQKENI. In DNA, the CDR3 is TGTGCCAGCTCACCACCTAAAGGGACAGGGGCTGATCAGCCCCAGCATTTT. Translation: CASSPPKGTGADQPQHF.

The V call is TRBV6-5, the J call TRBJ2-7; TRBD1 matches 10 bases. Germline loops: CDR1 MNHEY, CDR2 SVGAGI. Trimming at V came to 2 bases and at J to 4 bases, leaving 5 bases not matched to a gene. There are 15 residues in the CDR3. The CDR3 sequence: CASSYPGTGDYEQYF. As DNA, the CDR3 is TGTGCCAGCAGTTACCCCGGGACAGGGGATTACGAGCAGTACTTC.

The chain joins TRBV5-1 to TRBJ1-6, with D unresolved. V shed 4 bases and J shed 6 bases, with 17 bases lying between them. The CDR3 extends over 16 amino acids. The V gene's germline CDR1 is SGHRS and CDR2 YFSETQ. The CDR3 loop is CASSAQDRVTNSPLHF. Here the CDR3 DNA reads TGCGCCAGCAGCGCACAAGACCGGGTTACTAATTCACCCCTCCACTTT.

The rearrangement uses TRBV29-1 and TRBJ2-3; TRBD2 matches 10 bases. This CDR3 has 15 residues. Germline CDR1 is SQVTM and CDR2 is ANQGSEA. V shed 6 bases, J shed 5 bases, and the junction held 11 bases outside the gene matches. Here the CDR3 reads CSVGSSGGAGDTQYF. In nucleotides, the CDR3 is TGCAGCGTAGGATCGAGCGGGGGGGCGGGAGATACGCAGTATTTT.

This chain's CDR3 is CASSLGQDFGNEQFF. The CDR3, as DNA: TGTGCCAGCTCACTGGGACAGGACTTTGGCAATGAGCAGTTCTTC. This chain uses TRBV18 with TRBJ2-1, with TRBD1 matching over 8 bases. Germline trimming cut 4 bases from V and 6 bases from J; bases unmatched to any gene: 8. Germline V gene sequence: CDR1 KGHSH, CDR2 LQKENI. CDR3 size: 15 residues. Supplemented by reference TRBV18 and TRBJ2-1, the full variable domain reads NAGVMQNPRHLVRRRGQEARLRCSPMKGHSHVYWYRQLPEEGLKFMVYLQKENIIDESGMPKERFSAEFPKEGPSILRIQQVVRGDSAAYFCASSLGQDFGNEQFFGPGTRLTVL.

CDR3 DNA sequence: TGTGCCAGCAGCTTAGGTATACAGGGGGCGCCCACTGAAGCTTTCTTT. Its translation: CASSLGIQGAPTEAFF. The chain has TRBV7-6 and TRBJ1-1; 9 bases fit TRBD1. Germline trimming cut 1 base from V and 4 bases from J; bases unmatched to any gene: 7. This CDR3 has 16 residues. Germline lookup yields CDR1 SGHVS and CDR2 FNYEAQ.

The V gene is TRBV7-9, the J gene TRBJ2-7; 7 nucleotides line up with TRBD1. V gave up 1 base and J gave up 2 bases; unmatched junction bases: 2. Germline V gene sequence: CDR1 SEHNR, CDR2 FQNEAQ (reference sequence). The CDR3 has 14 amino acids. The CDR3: CASSLEGAAYEQYF. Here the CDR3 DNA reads TGTGCCAGCAGCTTAGAGGGGGCGGCCTACGAGCAGTACTTC.

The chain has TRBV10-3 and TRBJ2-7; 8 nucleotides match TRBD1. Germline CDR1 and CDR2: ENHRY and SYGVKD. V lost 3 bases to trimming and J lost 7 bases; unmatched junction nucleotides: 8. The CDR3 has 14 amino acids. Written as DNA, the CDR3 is TGTGCCATCAGTGACGGACAGGGACGAGTAGAGCAGTACTTC. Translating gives CAISDGQGRVEQYF.

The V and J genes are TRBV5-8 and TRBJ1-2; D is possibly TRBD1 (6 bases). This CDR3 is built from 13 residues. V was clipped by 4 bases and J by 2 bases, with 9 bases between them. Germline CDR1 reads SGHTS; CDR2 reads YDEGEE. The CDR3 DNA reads TGTGCCAGCAGCACACAGGGAAACTATGGCTACACCTTC. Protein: CASSTQGNYGYTF.

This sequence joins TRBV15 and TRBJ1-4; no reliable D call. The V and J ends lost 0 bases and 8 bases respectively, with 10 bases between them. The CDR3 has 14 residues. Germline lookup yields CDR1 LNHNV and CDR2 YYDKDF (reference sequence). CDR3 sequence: CATSREPQEEKLFF. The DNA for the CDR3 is TGTGCCACCAGCAGAGAGCCCCAGGAAGAAAAACTGTTTTTT.

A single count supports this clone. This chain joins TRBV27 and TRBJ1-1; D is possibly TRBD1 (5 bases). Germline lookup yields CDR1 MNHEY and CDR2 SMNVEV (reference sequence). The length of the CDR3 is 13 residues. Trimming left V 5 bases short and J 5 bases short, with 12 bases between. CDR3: CASSLGQVTEAFF. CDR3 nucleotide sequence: TGTGCCAGCAGTCTTGGACAAGTGACTGAAGCTTTCTTT.

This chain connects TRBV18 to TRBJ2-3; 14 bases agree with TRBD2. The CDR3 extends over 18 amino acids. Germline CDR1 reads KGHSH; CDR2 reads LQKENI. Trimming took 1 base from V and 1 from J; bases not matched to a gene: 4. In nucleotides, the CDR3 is TGTGCCAGCTCACCACGACTAGCGGGAGGGTTGGGCACAGATACGCAGTATTTT. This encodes CASSPRLAGGLGTDTQYF.

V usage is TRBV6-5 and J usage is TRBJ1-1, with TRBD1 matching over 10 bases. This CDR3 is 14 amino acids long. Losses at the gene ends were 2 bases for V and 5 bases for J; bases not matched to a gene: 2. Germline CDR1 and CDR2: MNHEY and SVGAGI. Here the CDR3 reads CASSYGTGETEAFF. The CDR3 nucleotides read TGTGCCAGCAGTTACGGGACAGGGGAGACTGAAGCTTTCTTT.

The CDR3 region is CASSPSPVGLETQYF. The CDR3 DNA reads as TGTGCCAGCAGCCCCTCTCCCGTCGGTTTAGAGACCCAGTACTTC. The rearrangement joins TRBV7-3 to TRBJ2-5; D remains ambiguous. CDR1 is SGHTA and CDR2 is FQGTGA in the germline V gene. This CDR3 is 15 amino acids long. V lost 5 bases and J 4 bases, leaving 17 bases between the germline ends. Using reference TRBV7-3 and TRBJ2-5 for the parts outside the CDR3, the full variable domain is GAGVSQTPSNKVTEKGKYVELRCDPISGHTALYWYRQSLGQGPEFLIYFQGTGAADDSGLPNDRFFAVRPEGSVSTLKIQRTERGDSAVYLCASSPSPVGLETQYFGPGTRLLVL.

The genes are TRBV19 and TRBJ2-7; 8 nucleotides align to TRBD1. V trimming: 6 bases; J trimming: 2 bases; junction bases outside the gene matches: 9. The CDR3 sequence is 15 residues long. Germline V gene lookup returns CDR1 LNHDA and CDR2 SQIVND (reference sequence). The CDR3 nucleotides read TGTGCCAGTAGACCGACAGGGGATGGAGCCTACGAGCAGTACTTC. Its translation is CASRPTGDGAYEQYF.

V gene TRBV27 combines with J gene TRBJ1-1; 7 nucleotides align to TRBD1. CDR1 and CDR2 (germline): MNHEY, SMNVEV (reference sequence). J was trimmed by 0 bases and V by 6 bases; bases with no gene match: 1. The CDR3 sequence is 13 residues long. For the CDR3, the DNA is TGTGCCAGCAGGGGACAGATGAACACTGAAGCTTTCTTT. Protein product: CASRGQMNTEAFF.

The chain's CDR3 is CASSLGPVNEKLFF. The CDR3 bases are TGCGCCAGCAGCTTGGGCCCGGTTAATGAAAAACTGTTTTTT. The chain couples TRBV5-1 to TRBJ1-4, with D unclear. V was trimmed by 0 bases and J by 4 bases, leaving 7 bases between them. The CDR3 covers 14 residues. Per the germline V gene, CDR1 is SGHRS and CDR2 is YFSETQ.

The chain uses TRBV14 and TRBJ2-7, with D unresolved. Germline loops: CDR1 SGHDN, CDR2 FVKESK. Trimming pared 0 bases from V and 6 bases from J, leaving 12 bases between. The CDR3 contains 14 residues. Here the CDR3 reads CASSQEVNSFEQYF. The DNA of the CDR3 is TGTGCCAGCAGCCAAGAAGTGAACAGCTTCGAGCAGTACTTC.

The CDR3 is CASHSSGRSFEQFF. As DNA, the CDR3 is TGCGCCAGCCATTCTAGCGGGAGAAGCTTCGAGCAGTTCTTC. The genes are TRBV5-1 and TRBJ2-1; TRBD2 matches at 10 bases. CDR1 and CDR2 (germline): SGHRS, YFSETQ. The CDR3 has 14 residues. With V trimmed by 7 bases and J by 10 bases, 11 bases remained unmatched.

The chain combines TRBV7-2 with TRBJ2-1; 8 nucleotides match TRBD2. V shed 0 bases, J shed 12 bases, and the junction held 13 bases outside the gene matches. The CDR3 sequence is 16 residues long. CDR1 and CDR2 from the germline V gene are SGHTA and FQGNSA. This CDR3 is CASSLAGTSWADGQFF. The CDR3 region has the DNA TGTGCCAGCAGCTTAGCGGGGACTAGTTGGGCGGATGGGCAGTTCTTC.

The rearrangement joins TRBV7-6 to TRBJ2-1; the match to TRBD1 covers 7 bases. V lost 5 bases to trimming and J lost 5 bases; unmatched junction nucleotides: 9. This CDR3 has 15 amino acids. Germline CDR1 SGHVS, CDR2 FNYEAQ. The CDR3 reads CASSPHRGRDNEQFF. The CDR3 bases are TGTGCCAGCAGCCCGCACAGGGGAAGGGACAATGAGCAGTTCTTC.

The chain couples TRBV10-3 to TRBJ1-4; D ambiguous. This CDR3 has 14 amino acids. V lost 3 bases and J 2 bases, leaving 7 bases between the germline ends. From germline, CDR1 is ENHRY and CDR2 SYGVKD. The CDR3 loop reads CAISERRTNEKLFF. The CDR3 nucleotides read TGTGCCATCAGTGAAAGGCGGACTAATGAAAAACTGTTTTTT.

CDR3 residues: CASSKTGHEQYF. CDR3 coding DNA: TGTGCCAGCAGCAAGACAGGGCACGAGCAGTACTTC. This chain joins TRBV11-3 and TRBJ2-7; 7 bases line up with TRBD1. The CDR3 runs 12 residues. Germline assignment: CDR1 SGHNT and CDR2 YENEEA. Trimming took 5 bases from V and 5 from J; bases not matched to a gene: 3.